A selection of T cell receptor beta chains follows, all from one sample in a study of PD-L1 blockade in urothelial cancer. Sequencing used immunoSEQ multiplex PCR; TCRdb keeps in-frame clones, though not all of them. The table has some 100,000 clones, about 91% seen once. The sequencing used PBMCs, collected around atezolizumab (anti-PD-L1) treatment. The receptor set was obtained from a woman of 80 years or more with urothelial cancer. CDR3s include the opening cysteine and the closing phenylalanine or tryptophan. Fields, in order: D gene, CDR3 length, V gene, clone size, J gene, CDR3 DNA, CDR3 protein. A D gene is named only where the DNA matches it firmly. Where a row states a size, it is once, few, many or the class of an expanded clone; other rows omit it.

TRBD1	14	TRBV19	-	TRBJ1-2	TGTGCCTGCCGCCGAGGACAGGGGGCCGGTGGCTACACCTTC	CACRRGQGAGGYTF
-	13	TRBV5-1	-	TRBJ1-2	TGCGCCAGCACAGCCCCGCCCGGAGGAGGCTACACCTTC	CASTAPPGGGYTF
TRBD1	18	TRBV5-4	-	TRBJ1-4	TGTGCCAGCAGCGAGGACGGGACAGGGGGAGGAACTAATGAAAAACTGTTTTTT	CASSEDGTGGGTNEKLFF
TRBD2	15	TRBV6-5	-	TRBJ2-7	TGTGCCAGCAGTTACTCTAGCGGGAGGTTCAACGAGCAGTACTTC	CASSYSSGRFNEQYF
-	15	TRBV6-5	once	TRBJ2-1	TGTGCCAGCAGCCTAGGACTGTCCGGAGGCAATGAGCAGTTCTTC	CASSLGLSGGNEQFF
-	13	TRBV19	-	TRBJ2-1	TGTGCCAGTAGTATTAATACATACAATGAGCAGTTCTTC	CASSINTYNEQFF
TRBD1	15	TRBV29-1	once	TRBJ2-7	TGCAGCGTTGAAGGCCGGGACAGTGAGTCCTACGAGCAGTACTTC	CSVEGRDSESYEQYF
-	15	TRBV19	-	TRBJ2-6	TGTGCCAGTACGCAGGAAAGGCGTGGGGCCAACGTCCTGACTTTC	CASTQERRGANVLTF
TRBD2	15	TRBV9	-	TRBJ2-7	TGTGCCAGCAGCACCTACGGGGGGGGGAACTACGAGCAGTACTTC	CASSTYGGGNYEQYF
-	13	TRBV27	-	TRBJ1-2	TGTGCCAGCAGTTCAACAGGGAGCGAAGGCTACACCTTC	CASSSTGSEGYTF
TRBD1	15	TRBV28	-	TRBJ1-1	TGTGCCAGCATTGGACACGGGACAGCGAACACTGAAGCTTTCTTT	CASIGHGTANTEAFF
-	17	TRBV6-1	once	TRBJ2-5	TGTGCCAGCAGTGGCCGGTCGACATCGGGGTACCAAGAGACCCAGTACTTC	CASSGRSTSGYQETQYF
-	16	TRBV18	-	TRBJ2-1	TGTGCCAGCTCACCTCTAGGTCAGTTCTCCTACAATGAGCAGTTCTTC	CASSPLGQFSYNEQFF
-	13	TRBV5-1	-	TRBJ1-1	TGCGCCAGCAGCTTGGTCGTCGGCGGCGGGGCTTTCTTT	CASSLVVGGGAFF
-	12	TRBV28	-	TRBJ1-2	TGTGCCAGCACTGGGAGTATAGTTGGCTACACCTTC	CASTGSIVGYTF
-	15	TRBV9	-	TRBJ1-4	TGTGCCAGCAGTCGCACAATAGGGGATAATGAAAAACTGTTTTTT	CASSRTIGDNEKLFF
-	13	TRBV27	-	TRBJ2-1	TGTGCCAGCAGTTTAAGGAGGGAGTGGGAGCAGTTCTTC	CASSLRREWEQFF
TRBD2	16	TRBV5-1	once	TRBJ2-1	TGCGCCAGCAGCCCGAGGCAGCGGGGCACCTACAATGAGCAGTTCTTC	CASSPRQRGTYNEQFF